The text below deals with one T cell receptor beta chain. Its antigen target is currently unknown. The protocol used for the library was the immunoSEQ multiplex PCR assay. For the multiplex PCR, a mixture combining 60 forward primers for TCR Vbeta segments and 13 reverse primers for TCR Jbeta segments was used. A multiplex PCR assay on genomic DNA amplified the CDR3 region of rearranged TCR beta genes. The amplified TCR beta libraries were sequenced on the Illumina HiSeq System as 87-base-pair reads. From the authors' description of their analysis: Across the 670 or so repertoires, a later analysis counted roughly 84 million unique TCR beta chains, approximately 12 million of which were shared by at least two donors. A nearest-neighbor algorithm error-corrected the raw reads and collapsed the reads into unique sequences, merging closely related sequences to remove PCR and sequencing errors. Alignment of CDR3 sequences to IMGT reference sequences was used to assign V, D and J gene segments. For a sequence to be retained, a match of at least six nucleotides was required to both a V gene segment and a J gene segment. A rearrangement was called productive if the CDR3 had no stop codons and remained in frame with V and J, and every other rearrangement was called non-productive. CDR3 was defined by IMGT convention, running from the second conserved V-encoded cysteine to the conserved J-encoded phenylalanine. The earlier analysis of fewer than 750 of the donors excluded sequences that lacked an unambiguous match to a single V gene segment. In an earlier analysis of 587 of the donors, a V segment was called functional when productive rearrangements were above 56.7%, and segregating when the standard deviation between donors exceeded 5%. To diagnose cytomegalovirus status from the catalog of TCR beta chain sequences, a statistical classification framework was built. In a later analysis, V and J genes were assigned by comparing TCR nucleotide sequences against IMGT/GENE-DB human TR gene sequences. A later analysis assigned CDR3 sequences and most-parsimonious VDJ recombination scenarios with the TCRdist pipeline. In a later analysis, each TCR beta chain was defined by its CDR3 amino acid sequence together with its V-gene family, and reads without a unique V-gene family were excluded. As a way to deal with suspected cross-contamination and a sequencing artifact, a later analysis dropped hundreds of nucleotide sequences that were highly shared and had low generation probability. In a later analysis, a clonal expansion index was calculated for each public chain from normalized within-repertoire ranks of inferred template counts. Generation probabilities in a later analysis came from a VDJ recombination model fitted to out-of-frame rearrangements, and those results were checked against IGoR. In a later analysis, TCR-TCR, TCR-HLA and TCR-CMV co-occurrence was scored with hypergeometric tests, and a repertoire-size bias correction was applied to TCR pairs. To estimate false discovery rates, a later analysis permuted the HLA or CMV assignments 20 times. In a later analysis, co-occurring TCRs were grouped with DBSCAN, and TCRdist sequence similarity was added when clustering was performed within HLA-allele-positive subsets. Repertoires with fewer than 30,000 or more than 120,000 public chains, plus five repertoires with anomalous nucleotide sharing, were excluded from co-occurrence clustering. Not all clones reach the TCRdb copy of this immuneACCESS table, which keeps in-frame sequences only. Checked studies attribute under half of the gap to unresolved V genes and leave the rest unexplained. V, J and clone size reflect that table, while D and trimming were determined from the DNA. The sample has about 20,000 clones on record. Of the sample, 22% is held by the ten largest clones.

Trimming removed 4 bases from V and 3 bases from J; the gene matches leave 4 bases unexplained. From a lookup of the germline V gene, CDR1 and CDR2 are SGHRS and YFSETQ. Counted from cysteine to phenylalanine, this CDR3 has 14 amino acids. The kept DNA is CDR3 alone, 42 bases in frame from the first base. This sample is drawn from a study of cytomegalovirus exposure and HLA in healthy donors (dated by TCRdb to the late 2010s). Regarding the research as a whole: An earlier analysis of approximately 640 of the donors reported approximately 290 Gb of sequence data and 100 million to 130 million unique TCR beta sequences from 190 million or so T cells. A later analysis re-examined previously published TCR beta repertoires from several hundred donors and added high-resolution HLA genotyping to investigate patterns of TCR occurrence. Besides the first cohort of around 700 subjects, a separate validation cohort made up of roughly 120 different subjects was used. The number of typed donors differed by locus: about 620-640 for A, B, C, DRB1 and DQB1; approximately 520 for DQA1; 606 for DPA1; and about 470 for DPB1. In the later analysis, no new phenotypic data were used to find candidate immune exposures; instead, reliance was placed on TCR beta sequences and their occurrence across donors. High-throughput TCR immunosequencing, statistical association of individual TCRs with disease status, and machine learning were combined to predict cytomegalovirus infection status. Using immunosequencing, the study profiled T cell repertoires from approximately 700 subjects and related those repertoires to cytomegalovirus serostatus. A later genetic analysis took genome-wide SNP genotypes for about 65% of the 666 donors and used that subset as a discovery cohort. An earlier analysis of about 620 of the donors applied high-throughput TCR beta sequencing to assess whether each TCR beta V gene segment acted as functional or pseudogenic. Of the roughly 410 genotyped donors, 70% to 90% were placed in the genetic ancestry cluster associated with self-reported Caucasian donors. Donor age, sex, ethnicity and CMV serostatus were compiled alongside the repertoire data. On average, 235,054 unique TCR beta nucleotide sequences were sequenced per donor among some 430 genotyped donors of the cohort, with roughly 18% of those sequences being non-productive. A few DR-DQ haplotypes were treated as single units for association and clustering because of strong linkage in the cohort. Class I and class II HLA loci were covered by the typing at four-digit resolution. Roughly 300 gigabases of sequencing data and around 88 million unique TCR sequences made up an early release that covered fewer than 650 HLA-typed donors. The study was designed to test whether signatures of past pathogen exposure could be identified by cataloging public T cell receptors. Every discovery cohort repertoire had been produced on one sequencing platform. Overall study results and their limits: Correlated functional status among segregating V segments might reflect linkage disequilibrium, but an unknown experimental factor could not be ruled out. It was suggested by the authors that the approach could potentially be generalized to other disease states and immunological phenotypes. A later genetic analysis associated a missense DCLRE1C variant with V-gene and J-gene trimming of TCR beta chains, and an independent cohort replicated the association. HLA typing was unavailable for some donors at each locus, so association tests used only the typed subset. Specific HLA alleles were associated with over 15,000 TCR beta sequences at a false discovery rate of 0.05 in a later analysis. A cluster of highly shared sequence variants was judged likely to be a technical artifact of the sequencing pipeline. The classifier was reported to diagnose cytomegalovirus status with high specificity and sensitivity in both the original and validation cohorts. Sequencing depth was assumed to be roughly uniform across donors in the presence/absence analyses, though that assumption may not hold. The study gave a list of 150 to 200 TCR beta chains associated with cytomegalovirus. Compared with equally common non-associated chains, HLA-associated TCR beta chains in a later analysis were more clonally expanded and had lower generation probabilities. Because counts were too low, some 16 rarely observed V segments, including chromosome 9 orphons, were excluded from the earlier analysis of some 540 of the donors. When HLA alleles, especially DR and DQ, strongly co-occurred, attributing TCR associations to individual alleles was difficult. Immune exposure information for the cohort was limited to CMV serostatus. In a later genetic analysis, fewer N-insertions in productive TCRs were reported among donors in an Asian-associated ancestry cluster than the approximately 710-donor mean. A later analysis found that most CMV-associated TCR beta chains appeared HLA-restricted, with HLA associations seemingly driven largely by CMV exposure. In a later analysis, TCR association rates were found to vary across HLA loci, with the most associated TCRs seen for DRB1 alleles and the fewest for HLA-C alleles. Several of the top co-occurrence clusters appeared to be linked to parvovirus B19, influenza, CMV and Epstein-Barr virus, according to a later analysis. Some IMGT-functional V segments, including TRBV6-2 and TRBV6-3, could not be distinguished by the 87-base-pair reads and were therefore excluded. A further reported finding was that TCR beta sequences accurately predicted the HLA-A and HLA-B alleles for most subjects in the first cohort. This cohort had only TCR beta chains sequenced, and the lack of alpha or paired-chain data limited which features could be detected. An earlier analysis of roughly 570 of the donors showed that most TCR beta V segments appeared in productive rearrangements either about 87% or about 30% of the time, which broadly matched IMGT annotations. A few of the identified cytomegalovirus-associated TCR beta chains were confirmed in vitro to be specific for cytomegalovirus antigens. While some public TCRs were present in many individuals, most TCR sequences turned up only very rarely across donors.

The cohort consisted of more than 650 healthy bone marrow donors. All cohort members were sampled while nominally healthy, although unrecorded immune exposures were likely present. The donor was CMV seropositive and was included in the group of some 290 seropositive cohort members. Each donor provided a peripheral blood sample, and peripheral blood mononuclear cells were used for TCR beta sequencing. The Qiagen DNeasy Blood Extraction Kit was used to extract genomic DNA from the blood cell samples. The V gene is TRBV5-1 and the J gene is TRBJ2-7; 10 bases in between match TRBD1. The clonotype was recovered from a man between 60 and 75 years old in good health and CMV-seropositive. What was sequenced was PBMCs. The CDR3 loop reads CASSRDRGLYEQYF. The nucleotide sequence is TGCGCCAGCAGCAGGGACAGGGGCCTCTACGAGCAGTACTTC.